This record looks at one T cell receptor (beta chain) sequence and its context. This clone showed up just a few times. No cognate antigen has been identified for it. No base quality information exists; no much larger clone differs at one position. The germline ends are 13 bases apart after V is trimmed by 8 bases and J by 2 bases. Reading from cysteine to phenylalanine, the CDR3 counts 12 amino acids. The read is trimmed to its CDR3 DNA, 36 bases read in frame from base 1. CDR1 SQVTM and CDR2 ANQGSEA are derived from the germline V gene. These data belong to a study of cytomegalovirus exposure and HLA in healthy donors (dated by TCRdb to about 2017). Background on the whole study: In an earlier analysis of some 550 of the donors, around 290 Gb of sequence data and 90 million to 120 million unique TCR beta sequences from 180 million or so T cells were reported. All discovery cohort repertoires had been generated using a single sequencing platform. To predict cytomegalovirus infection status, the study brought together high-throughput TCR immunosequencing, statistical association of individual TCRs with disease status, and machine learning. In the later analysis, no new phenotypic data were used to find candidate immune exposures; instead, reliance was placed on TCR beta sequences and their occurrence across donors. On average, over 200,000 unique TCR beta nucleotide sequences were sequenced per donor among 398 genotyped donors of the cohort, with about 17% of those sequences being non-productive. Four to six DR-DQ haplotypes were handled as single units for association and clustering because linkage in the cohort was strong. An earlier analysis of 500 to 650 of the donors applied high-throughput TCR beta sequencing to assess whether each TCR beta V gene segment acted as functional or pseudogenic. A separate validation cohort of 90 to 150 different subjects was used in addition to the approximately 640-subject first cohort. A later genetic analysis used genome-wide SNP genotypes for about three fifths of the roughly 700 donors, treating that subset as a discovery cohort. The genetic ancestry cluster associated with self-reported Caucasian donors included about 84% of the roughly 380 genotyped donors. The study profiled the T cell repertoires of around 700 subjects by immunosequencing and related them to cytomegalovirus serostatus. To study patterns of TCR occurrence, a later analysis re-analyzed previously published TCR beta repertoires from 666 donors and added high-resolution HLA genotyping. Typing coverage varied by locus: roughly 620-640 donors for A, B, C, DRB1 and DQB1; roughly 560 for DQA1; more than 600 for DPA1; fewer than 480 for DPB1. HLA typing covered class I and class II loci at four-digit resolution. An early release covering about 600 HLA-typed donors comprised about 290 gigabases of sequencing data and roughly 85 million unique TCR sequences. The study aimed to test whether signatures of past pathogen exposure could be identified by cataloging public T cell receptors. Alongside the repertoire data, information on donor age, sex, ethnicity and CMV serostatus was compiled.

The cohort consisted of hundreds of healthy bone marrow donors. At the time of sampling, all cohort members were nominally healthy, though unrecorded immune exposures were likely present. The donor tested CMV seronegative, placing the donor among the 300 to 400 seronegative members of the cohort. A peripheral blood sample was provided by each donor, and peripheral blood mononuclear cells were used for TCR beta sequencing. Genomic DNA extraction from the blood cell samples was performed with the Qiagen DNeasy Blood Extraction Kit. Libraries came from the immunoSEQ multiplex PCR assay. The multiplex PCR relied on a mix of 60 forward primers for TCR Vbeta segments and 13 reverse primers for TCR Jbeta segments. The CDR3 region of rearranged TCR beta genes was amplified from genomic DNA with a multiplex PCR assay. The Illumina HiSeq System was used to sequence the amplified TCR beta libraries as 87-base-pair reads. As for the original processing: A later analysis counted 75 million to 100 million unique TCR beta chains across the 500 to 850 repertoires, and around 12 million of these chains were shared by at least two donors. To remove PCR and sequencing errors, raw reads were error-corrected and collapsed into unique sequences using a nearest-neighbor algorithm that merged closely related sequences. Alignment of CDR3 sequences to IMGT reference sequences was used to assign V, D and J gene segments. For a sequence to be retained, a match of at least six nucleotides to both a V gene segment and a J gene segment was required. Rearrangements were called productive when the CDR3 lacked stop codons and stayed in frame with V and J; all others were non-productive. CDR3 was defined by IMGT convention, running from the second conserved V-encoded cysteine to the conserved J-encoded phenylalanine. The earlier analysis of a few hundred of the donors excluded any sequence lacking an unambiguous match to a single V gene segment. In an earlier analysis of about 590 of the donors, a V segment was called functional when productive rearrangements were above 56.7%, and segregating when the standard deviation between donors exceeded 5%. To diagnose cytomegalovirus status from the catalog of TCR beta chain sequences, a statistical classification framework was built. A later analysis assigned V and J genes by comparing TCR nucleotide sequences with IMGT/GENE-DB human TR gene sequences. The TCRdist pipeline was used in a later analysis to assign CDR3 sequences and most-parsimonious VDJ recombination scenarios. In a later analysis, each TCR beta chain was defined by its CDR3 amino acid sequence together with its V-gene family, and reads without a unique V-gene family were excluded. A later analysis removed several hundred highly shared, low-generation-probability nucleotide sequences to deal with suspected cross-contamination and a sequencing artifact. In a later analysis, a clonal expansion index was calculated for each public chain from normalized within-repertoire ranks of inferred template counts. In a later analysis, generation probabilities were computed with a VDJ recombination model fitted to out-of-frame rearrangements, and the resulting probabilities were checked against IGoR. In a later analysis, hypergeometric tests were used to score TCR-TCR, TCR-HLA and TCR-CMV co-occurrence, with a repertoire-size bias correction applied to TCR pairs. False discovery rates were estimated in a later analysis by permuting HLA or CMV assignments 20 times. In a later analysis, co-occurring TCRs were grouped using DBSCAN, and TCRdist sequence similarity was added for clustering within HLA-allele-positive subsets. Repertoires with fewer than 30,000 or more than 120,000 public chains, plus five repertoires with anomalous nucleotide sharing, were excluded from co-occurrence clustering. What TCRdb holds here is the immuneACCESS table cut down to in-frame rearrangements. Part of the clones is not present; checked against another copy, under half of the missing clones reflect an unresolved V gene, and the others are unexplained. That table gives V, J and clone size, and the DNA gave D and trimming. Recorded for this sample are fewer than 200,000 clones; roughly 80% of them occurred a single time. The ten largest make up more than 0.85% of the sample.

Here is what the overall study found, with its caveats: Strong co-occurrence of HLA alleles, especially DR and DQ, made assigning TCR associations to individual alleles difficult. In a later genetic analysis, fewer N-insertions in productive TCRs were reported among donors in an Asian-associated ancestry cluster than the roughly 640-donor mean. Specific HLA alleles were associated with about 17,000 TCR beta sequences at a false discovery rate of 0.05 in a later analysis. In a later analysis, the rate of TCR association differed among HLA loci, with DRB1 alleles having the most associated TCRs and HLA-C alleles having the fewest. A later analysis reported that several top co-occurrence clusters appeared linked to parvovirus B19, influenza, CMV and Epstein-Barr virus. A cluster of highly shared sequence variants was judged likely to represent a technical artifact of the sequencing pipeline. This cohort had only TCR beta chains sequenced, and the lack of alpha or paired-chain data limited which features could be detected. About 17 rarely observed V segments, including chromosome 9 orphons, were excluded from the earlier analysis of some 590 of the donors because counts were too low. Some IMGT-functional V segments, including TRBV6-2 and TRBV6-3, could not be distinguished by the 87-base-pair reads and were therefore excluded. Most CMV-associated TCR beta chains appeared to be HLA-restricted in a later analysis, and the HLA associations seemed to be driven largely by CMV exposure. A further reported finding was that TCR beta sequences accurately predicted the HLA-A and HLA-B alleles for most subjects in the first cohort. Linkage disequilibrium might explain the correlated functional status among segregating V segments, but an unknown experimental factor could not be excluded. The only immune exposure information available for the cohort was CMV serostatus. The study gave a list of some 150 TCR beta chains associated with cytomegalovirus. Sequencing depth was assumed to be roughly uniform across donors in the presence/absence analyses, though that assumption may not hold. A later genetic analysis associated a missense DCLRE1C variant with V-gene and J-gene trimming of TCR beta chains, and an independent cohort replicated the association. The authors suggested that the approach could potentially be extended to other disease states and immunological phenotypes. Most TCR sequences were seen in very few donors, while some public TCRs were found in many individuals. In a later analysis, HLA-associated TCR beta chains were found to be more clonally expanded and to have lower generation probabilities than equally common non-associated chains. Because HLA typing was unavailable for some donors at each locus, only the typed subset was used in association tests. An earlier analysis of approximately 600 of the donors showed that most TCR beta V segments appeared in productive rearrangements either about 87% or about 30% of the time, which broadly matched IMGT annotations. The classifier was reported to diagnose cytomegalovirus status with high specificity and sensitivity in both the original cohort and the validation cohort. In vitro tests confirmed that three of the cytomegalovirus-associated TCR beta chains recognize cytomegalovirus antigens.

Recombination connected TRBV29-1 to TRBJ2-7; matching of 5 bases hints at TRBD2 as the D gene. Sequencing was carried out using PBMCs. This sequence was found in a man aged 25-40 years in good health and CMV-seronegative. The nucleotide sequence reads TGCAGCACTCGGACCGGGACCTACGAGCAGTACTTC. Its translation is CSTRTGTYEQYF.